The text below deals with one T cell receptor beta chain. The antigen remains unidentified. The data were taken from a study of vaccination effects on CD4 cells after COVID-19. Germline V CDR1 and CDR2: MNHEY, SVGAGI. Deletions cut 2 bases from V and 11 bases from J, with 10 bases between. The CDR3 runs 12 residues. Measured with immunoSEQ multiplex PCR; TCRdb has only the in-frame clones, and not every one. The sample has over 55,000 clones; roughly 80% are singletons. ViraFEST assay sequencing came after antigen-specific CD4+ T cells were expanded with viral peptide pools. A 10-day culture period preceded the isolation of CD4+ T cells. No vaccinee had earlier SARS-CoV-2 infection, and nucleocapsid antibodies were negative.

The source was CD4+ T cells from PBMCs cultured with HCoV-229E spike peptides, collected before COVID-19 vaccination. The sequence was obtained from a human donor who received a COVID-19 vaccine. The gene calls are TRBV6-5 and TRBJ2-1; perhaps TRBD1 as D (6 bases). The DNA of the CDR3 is TGTGCCAGCAGTTACGAGACAGGACAGCAGTTCTTC. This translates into CASSYETGQQFF.